This record looks at one TCR beta chain sequence and its context. Profiling relied on immunoSEQ multiplex PCR, and the TCRdb table lists in-frame clones only, not all of them. The sample holds approximately 62,000 clones, approximately 85% seen once. The data were taken from a study of OX40 agonist ivuxolimab in advanced cancers. The V and J ends lost 8 bases and 4 bases, in that order; junction bases with no gene match: 14. This CDR3 is built from 17 residues. Per germline, CDR1 SGHVS and CDR2 FQNEAQ. The sequencing here drew on CD4+ or CD8+ T cells sorted from blood, taken in a trial of the OX40 agonist ivuxolimab. This receptor was obtained from an adult with an advanced solid tumor such as melanoma, head and neck, liver or kidney cancer. The V gene is TRBV7-8, the J gene TRBJ1-5; TRBD1 agrees at 10 bases. The CDR3: CASHANSGTGVNQPQHF. DNA for the CDR3: TGTGCCAGCCACGCCAACTCGGGGACAGGGGTTAATCAGCCCCAGCATTTT. Together with reference TRBV7-8 and TRBJ1-5, the CDR3 gives the full variable domain: GAGVSQSPRYKVAKRGQDVALRCDPISGHVSLFWYQQALGQGPEFLTYFQNEAQLDKSGLPSDRFFAERPEGSVSTLKIQRTQQEDSAVYLCASHANSGTGVNQPQHFGDGTRLSIL.